This T cell receptor beta chain was identified during a study of OX40 agonist ivuxolimab in advanced cancers. Study results and caveats: In the expanded peripheral T cells, antigen specificity was never determined.

Method: immunoSEQ multiplex PCR; TCRdb's copy keeps in-frame clones and lacks some. The repertoire holds fewer than 70,000 clones, with approximately 90% as singletons. V dropped 4 bases and J dropped 3 bases, with 17 bases sitting between them. There are 16 residues in the CDR3. Germline V CDR1 and CDR2: SGHRS, YFSETQ. Points on this clone: Antigen unknown.

Specimen: CD4+ or CD8+ T cells sorted from blood, collected in a trial of the OX40 agonist ivuxolimab. The chain combines TRBV5-1 with TRBJ2-1, with D perhaps TRBD2 (6 bases). The clonotype originates from an adult with an advanced solid tumor such as melanoma, head and neck, liver or kidney cancer. The CDR3 reads CASSPVGGLSYNEQFF. The CDR3 nucleotides read TGCGCCAGCAGCCCGGTCGGGGGTTTAAGCTACAATGAGCAGTTCTTC.